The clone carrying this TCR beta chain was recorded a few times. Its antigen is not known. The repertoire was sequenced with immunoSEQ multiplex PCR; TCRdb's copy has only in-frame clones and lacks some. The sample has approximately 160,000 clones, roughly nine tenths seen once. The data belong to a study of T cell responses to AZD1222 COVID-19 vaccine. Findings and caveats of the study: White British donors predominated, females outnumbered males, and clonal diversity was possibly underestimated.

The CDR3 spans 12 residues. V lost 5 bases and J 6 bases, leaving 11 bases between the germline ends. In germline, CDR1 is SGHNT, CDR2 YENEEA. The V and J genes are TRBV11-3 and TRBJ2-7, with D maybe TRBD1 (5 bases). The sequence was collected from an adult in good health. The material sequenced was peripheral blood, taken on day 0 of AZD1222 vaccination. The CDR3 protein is CASSGYDSEQYF. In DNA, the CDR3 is TGTGCCAGCAGCGGATACGACAGCGAGCAGTACTTC.